Listed below are T cell receptor beta chains from one sample, sequenced in a study of blood T cell repertoires in COVID-19. The repertoire was sequenced with immunoSEQ multiplex PCR; TCRdb's copy has only in-frame clones and lacks some. This sample has some 140,000 clones, with around 80% found just once. What was sequenced was PBMCs or T cells enriched from blood (not recorded which). All receptors come from a man aged 40-49 years with acute COVID-19. CDR3s include the opening cysteine and the closing phenylalanine or tryptophan. Each record gives: J gene, D gene, V gene, clone size, CDR3 protein, CDR3 DNA. The D gene is left open where the match is weak. Size is stated for part of the rows, as once, few or many counts, or as a class when the clone is expanded.

>TRBJ1-3|-|TRBV9|-
CASSVRGGAGNTIYF
TGTGCCAGCAGCGTGAGGGGGGGTGCAGGAAACACCATATATTTT
>TRBJ1-5|TRBD1|TRBV20-1|-
CSASWTGGIRGNQPQHF
TGCAGTGCTAGTTGGACAGGGGGCATAAGGGGCAATCAGCCCCAGCATTTT
>TRBJ2-1|TRBD2|TRBV19|-
CASRPRLAGDNEQFF
TGTGCCAGCCGACCCCGACTAGCGGGAGACAATGAGCAGTTCTTC
>TRBJ2-5|TRBD2|TRBV19|-
CASSPRLLAGSGRETQYF
TGTGCCAGTAGCCCAAGGTTGCTAGCGGGCTCAGGGCGGGAGACCCAGTACTTC
>TRBJ1-2|TRBD1|TRBV18|-
CASSTTGVSGYTF
TGTGCCAGCTCAACAACAGGGGTCTCTGGCTACACCTTC
>TRBJ2-2|-|TRBV27|-
CASSLRGTGELFF
TGTGCCAGCAGTTTACGGGGCACCGGGGAGCTGTTTTTT
>TRBJ2-7|TRBD1|TRBV18|-
CASSRGTGAYEQYF
TGTGCCAGCTCACGTGGGACAGGGGCTTACGAGCAGTACTTC
>TRBJ1-1|-|TRBV27|-
CASSQGFGNTEAFF
TGTGCCTCGAGCCAGGGGTTCGGAAACACTGAAGCTTTCTTT
>TRBJ2-2|TRBD2|TRBV7-3|-
CASSSTSGGPGTGELFF
TGTGCCAGCAGCTCGACTAGCGGGGGGCCCGGCACCGGGGAGCTGTTTTTT
>TRBJ1-1|TRBD1|TRBV24-1|few
CATSDFRDSTLMNTEAFF
TGTGCCACCAGTGATTTTAGGGACAGTACCCTCATGAACACTGAAGCTTTCTTT
>TRBJ1-4|TRBD1|TRBV7-7|-
CASSPGQGASEKLFF
TGTGCTAGCAGCCCTGGACAGGGGGCGAGCGAAAAACTGTTTTTT
>TRBJ2-7|TRBD1|TRBV6-5|-
CASITNRGQGEQYF
TGTGCCAGCATTACGAACAGGGGGCAAGGCGAGCAGTACTTC
>TRBJ1-4|-|TRBV7-6|-
CASSFGGVSTNEKLFF
TGTGCCAGCAGCTTCGGGGGGGTATCAACTAATGAAAAACTGTTTTTT
>TRBJ2-7|-|TRBV10-3|-
CAISETSGGVYEQYF
TGTGCCATCAGTGAGACTTCCGGAGGGGTCTACGAGCAGTACTTC
>TRBJ2-3|-|TRBV24-1|-
CATSDLHTKNTQYF
TGTGCCACCAGTGATTTGCACACGAAAAATACGCAGTATTTT
>TRBJ2-7|-|TRBV21-1|few
CASKSGTGHITYEQYF
TGTGCCAGCAAATCCGGGACAGGGCACATTACCTACGAGCAGTACTTC
>TRBJ1-1|-|TRBV28|once
CASSPPSVGTEAFF
TGTGCCAGCAGTCCCCCGAGCGTCGGCACTGAAGCTTTCTTT
>TRBJ1-5|-|TRBV28|-
CASHNSNQPQHF
TGTGCCAGCCACAATTCCAATCAGCCCCAGCATTTT
>TRBJ2-7|-|TRBV7-9|-
CASSFLHLDEQYF
TGTGCCAGCAGCTTTCTCCACTTAGACGAGCAGTACTTC
>TRBJ2-5|-|TRBV19|once
CASSTREQGRSETQYF
TGTGCCAGTAGTACACGGGAACAGGGGAGGTCGGAGACCCAGTACTTC
>TRBJ2-5|-|TRBV9|-
CASSVVAGEGETQYF
TGTGCCAGCAGCGTAGTGGCAGGGGAAGGGGAGACCCAGTACTTC
>TRBJ1-5|-|TRBV7-2|few
CASSPDNYSNQPQHF
TGTGCCAGCAGTCCGGACAATTATAGCAATCAGCCCCAGCATTTT
>TRBJ2-1|-|TRBV2|-
CASSDVLPSYNEQFF
TGTGCCAGCAGTGATGTACTACCGTCCTACAATGAGCAGTTCTTC
>TRBJ2-5|-|TRBV18|-
CASTGSQETQYF
TGTGCCAGCACAGGGTCCCAAGAGACCCAGTACTTC
>TRBJ2-2|-|TRBV11-2|-
CASNLRGNTGELFF
TGTGCCAGCAACCTGCGGGGGAACACCGGGGAGCTGTTTTTT